Here is one T cell receptor beta chain with its context. The target antigen is unknown. The data were obtained in a study of T cells in localized non-small cell lung cancer. Whole-study results and caveats: When the top 100 tumor clones were examined, a median approximately 59 of them also appeared in the adjacent lung, which was paired and uninvolved.

Measured with immunoSEQ multiplex PCR; TCRdb has only the in-frame clones, and not every one. The sample gives 25,000 to 30,000 clones, approximately 90% of which show up once; about an eighth is in the top ten. The CDR3 loop spans 14 amino acids. Germline lookup yields CDR1 MNHEY and CDR2 SMNVEV (reference sequence). V was shortened by 4 bases and J by 4 bases, with 12 bases between the two germline ends. The TCR sequence derives from a female donor aged 60 or older with stage III squamous cell lung carcinoma. The J gene is TRBJ2-3, the V gene TRBV27; D ambiguous. The sequenced sample was peripheral blood, obtained before any cancer treatment. The CDR3 DNA reads TGTGCCAGCAGTTCCTTGGCTAGTTCAGATACGCAGTATTTT. Translated, it gives CASSSLASSDTQYF.